This T cell receptor (beta chain) came from a study of immune evolution from preneoplasia to lung adenocarcinoma (dated by TCRdb to 2020 to 2022). For the wider study: HLA loss of heterozygosity was seen in about 7%, 15% and 30% of AIS, MIA and ADC lesions, and in no AAH lesions. Immune contexture across lung adenocarcinoma precursors and invasive adenocarcinoma was profiled using immune gene expression, TCR sequencing and multiplex immunofluorescence. Resected precursor lesions (AAH, AIS, MIA) and invasive adenocarcinomas were each compared against paired morphologically normal lung tissue. The sample size was set by how many specimens were available, not by a prior power calculation. The immune data were integrated with whole exome sequencing and methylation data obtained from the same cohort of nodules. In total, the cohort included 50 to 60 patients with pulmonary nodules, all of whom underwent surgical resection. The TCR sequencing data were obtained from 51 patients. According to the study, roughly 100 samples were used for TCR sequencing. Class I HLA alleles were inferred from exome data with POLYSOLVER, and allele-specific HLA loss was detected with LOHHLA.

The CDR1 and CDR2 encoded by the germline V gene are ENHRY and SYGVKD. From the cysteine up to the phenylalanine, the CDR3 has a length of 15 residues. Solely the CDR3 DNA is kept, with 45 bases framed from the first base. Trimming takes 7 bases off V and 5 bases off J; junction bases not matched to a gene: 10. Using the immunoSEQ hsTCRbeta Kit, TCR beta CDR3 regions were sequenced from DNA. On the study's bioinformatics: The ImmunoSEQ Analyzer was used to analyse the TCR sequencing data. T cell clonality was calculated on productive rearrangements as 1 minus Pielou's evenness. The inverse Simpson index, applied to productive templates, was used to measure T cell diversity. T cell density was TCR beta template counts normalized to usable DNA, estimated by amplifying and sequencing housekeeping genes. Two-sided Kruskal-Wallis tests were used to compare TCR metrics between histologic stages. TCRdb provides this immuneACCESS table in a form limited to in-frame rearrangements. Some clones are lacking; in checked studies, under half of them reflect an unresolved V gene, and why the rest are absent is not known. V, J and clone size are taken as reported in that table, and D and trimming were inferred from the DNA itself. The sample has some 8,200 clones on record, 82% of them singletons. 2.5% to 3.5% of the sample belongs to the ten largest clones.

Study-level results and caveats: Clonality was highest in normal lung, while later-stage lesions appeared to show lower clonality but higher T cell density and diversity. The highest T cell clonality was observed in KRAS-mutant nodules compared with EGFR-mutant or double wild-type lesions. Normal lung had the highest top T cell clone frequencies, and these frequencies appeared to fall progressively from AAH through AIS, MIA and invasive adenocarcinoma. Because every patient came from Japan and China, how well the results apply to Western populations was uncertain. The findings reflected association rather than direct causation, and larger cohorts with long-term follow-up and longitudinal biopsies were considered necessary.

As to this clone: Its specific antigen is unknown. Base qualities are not recorded, but no much larger clone differs from it by a single base.

Between 2014 and 2017, the patients underwent resection in either Japan or China. Two lung cancer pathologists independently confirmed the histologic diagnosis of each case on H&E slides. For nucleic acid extraction, premalignant or tumor cells were enriched by macro-dissection following pathologic assessment. DNA was isolated from FFPE tissue using the AllPrep DNA/RNA FFPE Kit. This receptor was identified in a person aged 70 to 85 with lung adenocarcinoma. The receptor chain draws on TRBV10-3 and TRBJ2-5, with TRBD2 identical over 10 junction bases. Source material: FFPE minimally invasive lung adenocarcinoma tissue. This specimen's cell subset or site label, per the study, means: micro-invasive lung adenocarcinoma (MIA). The CDR3 sequence is CAIKFEREGGETQYF. In nucleotides, the sequence is TGTGCCATCAAGTTCGAGCGGGAGGGGGGGGAGACCCAGTACTTC.